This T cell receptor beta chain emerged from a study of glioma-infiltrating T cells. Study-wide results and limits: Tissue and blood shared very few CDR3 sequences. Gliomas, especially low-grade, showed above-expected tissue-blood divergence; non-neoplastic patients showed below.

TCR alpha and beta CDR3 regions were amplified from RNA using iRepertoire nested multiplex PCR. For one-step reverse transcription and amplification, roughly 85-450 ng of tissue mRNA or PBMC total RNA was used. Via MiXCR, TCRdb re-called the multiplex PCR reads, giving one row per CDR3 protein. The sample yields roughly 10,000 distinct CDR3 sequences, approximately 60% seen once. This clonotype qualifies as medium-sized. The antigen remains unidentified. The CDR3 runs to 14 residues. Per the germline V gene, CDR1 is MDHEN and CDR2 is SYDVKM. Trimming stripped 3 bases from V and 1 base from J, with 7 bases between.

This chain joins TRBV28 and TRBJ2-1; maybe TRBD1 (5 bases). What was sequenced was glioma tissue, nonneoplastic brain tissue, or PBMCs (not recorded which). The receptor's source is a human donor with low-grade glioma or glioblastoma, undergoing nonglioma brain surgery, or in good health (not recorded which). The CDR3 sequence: CASSFRDSYNEQFF. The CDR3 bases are TGTGCCAGCAGTTTCAGGGATTCCTACAATGAGCAGTTCTTC.